This T cell receptor beta chain was identified in a study of OX40 agonist ivuxolimab in advanced cancers. For the study at large: Six ivuxolimab dose levels, 0.01 to 10 mg/kg, were given intravenously every 2 weeks. Those treated in dose escalation had hepatocellular carcinoma, melanoma, renal cell cancer or head and neck cancer. Study observations and caveats: Certain nonresponders additionally had low normalized T-cell clonal expansion.

Using immunoSEQ multiplex PCR, the repertoire was profiled, and TCRdb retains in-frame clones only, with some absent. The table lists about 50,000 clones, approximately 90% of them singletons. With respect to this clone: Its antigen is as yet unknown.

The germline V and J ends were trimmed by 4 bases and 2 bases, with 12 bases remaining between them. Germline assignment: CDR1 SGHDN and CDR2 FVKESK. CDR3 length: 14 residues. The J gene is TRBJ2-7, the V gene TRBV14; D unclear. This TCR came from an adult with an advanced solid tumor such as melanoma, head and neck, liver or kidney cancer. The starting material was CD4+ or CD8+ T cells sorted from blood, obtained in a trial of the OX40 agonist ivuxolimab. The chain's CDR3 is CASSRRDTPYEQYF. In DNA, the CDR3 is TGTGCCAGCAGCCGAAGAGACACCCCCTACGAGCAGTACTTC.